The clone carrying this TCR beta chain was recorded once. Germline values: CDR1 LGHNA, CDR2 YNFKEQ. The CDR3 contains 18 residues. V lost 0 bases to trimming and J lost 3 bases; unmatched junction nucleotides: 11. These data come from a study of T cells in narcolepsy. On the study more broadly: Patients with NT1 or NT2 and healthy control donors were enrolled.

The data were produced by immunoSEQ multiplex PCR, yet TCRdb's version contains in-frame clones alone and is incomplete. This table holds 11,000 or so clones, roughly 94% found once. Material for sequencing was CD45RA- memory CD4+ T cells from PBMCs. The sequence was collected from a human donor with narcolepsy. The J gene is TRBJ1-1, the V gene TRBV4-2; 9 positions match TRBD1. The CDR3 loop is CASSQDTPGQGPYTEAFF. The CDR3 DNA reads TGTGCCAGCAGCCAAGACACACCGGGACAGGGTCCGTACACTGAAGCTTTCTTT.